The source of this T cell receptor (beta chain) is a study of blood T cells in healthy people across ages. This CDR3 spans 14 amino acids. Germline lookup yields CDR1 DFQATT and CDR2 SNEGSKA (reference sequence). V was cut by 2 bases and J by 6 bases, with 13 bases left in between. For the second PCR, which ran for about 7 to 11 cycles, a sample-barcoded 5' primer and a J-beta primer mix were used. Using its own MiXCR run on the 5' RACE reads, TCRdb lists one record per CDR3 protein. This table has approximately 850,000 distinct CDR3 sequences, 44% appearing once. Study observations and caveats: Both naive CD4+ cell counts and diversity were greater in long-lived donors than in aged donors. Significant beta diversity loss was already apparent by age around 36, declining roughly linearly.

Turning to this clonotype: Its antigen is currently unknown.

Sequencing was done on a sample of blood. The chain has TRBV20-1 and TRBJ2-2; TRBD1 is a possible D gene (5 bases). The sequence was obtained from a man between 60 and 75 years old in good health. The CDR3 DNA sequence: TGCAGTGCTAGACCCGACAGAATGTCCGGGGAGCTGTTTTTT. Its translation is CSARPDRMSGELFF.